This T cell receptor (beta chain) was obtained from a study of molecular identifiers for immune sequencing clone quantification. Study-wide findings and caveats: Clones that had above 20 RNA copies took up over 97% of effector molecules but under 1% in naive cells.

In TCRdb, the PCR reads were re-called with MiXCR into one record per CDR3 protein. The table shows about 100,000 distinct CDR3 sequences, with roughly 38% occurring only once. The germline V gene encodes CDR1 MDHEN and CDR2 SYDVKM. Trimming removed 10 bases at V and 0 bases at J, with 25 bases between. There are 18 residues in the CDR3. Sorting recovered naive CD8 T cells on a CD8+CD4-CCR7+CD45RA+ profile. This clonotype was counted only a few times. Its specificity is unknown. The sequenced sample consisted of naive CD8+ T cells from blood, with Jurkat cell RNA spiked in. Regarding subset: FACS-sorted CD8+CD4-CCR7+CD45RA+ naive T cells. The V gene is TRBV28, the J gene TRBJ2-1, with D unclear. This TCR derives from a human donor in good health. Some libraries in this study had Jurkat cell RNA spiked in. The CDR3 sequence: CATLSGSTRSPSYNEQFF. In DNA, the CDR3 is TGTGCCACCCTCTCTGGGTCTACCAGATCCCCCTCCTACAATGAGCAGTTCTTC.